This is a list of T cell receptor beta chains from one sample in a study of T cells in narcolepsy. Produced via immunoSEQ multiplex PCR; TCRdb's table is partial and in-frame only. The sample consists of approximately 25,000 clones, 79% of them appearing once. The sequenced material came from memory (CD45RA-) CD4+ T cells from blood. The receptor source for this set is a human donor in good health. Each CDR3 is given with its conserved first and last residue. Fields, in order: J gene, D gene, V gene, clone size, CDR3 protein, CDR3 DNA. A D gene is named only where the DNA matches it firmly. Clone size appears in some rows only: once, few, many, or a class for an expanded clone.

j_gene: TRBJ2-7
d_gene: TRBD1
v_gene: TRBV28
abundance: -
CDR3aa: CASSIFGTGDYEQYF
CDR3nt: TGTGCCAGCAGTATATTCGGGACAGGGGACTACGAGCAGTACTTC

j_gene: TRBJ1-3
d_gene: -
v_gene: TRBV11-2
abundance: once
CDR3aa: CASSLDLPGSGNTIYF
CDR3nt: TGTGCCAGCAGCTTAGATCTTCCAGGTTCTGGAAACACCATATATTTT

j_gene: TRBJ2-7
d_gene: -
v_gene: TRBV11-2
abundance: -
CDR3aa: CASSRGHSSYEQYF
CDR3nt: TGTGCCAGCAGCCGGGGGCACAGCTCCTACGAGCAGTACTTC

j_gene: TRBJ2-7
d_gene: TRBD1
v_gene: TRBV6-6
abundance: -
CDR3aa: CASKGQGVTSEQYF
CDR3nt: TGTGCCAGCAAAGGACAGGGGGTAACTTCCGAGCAGTACTTC

j_gene: TRBJ1-2
d_gene: -
v_gene: TRBV28
abundance: -
CDR3aa: CASEANYGYTF
CDR3nt: TGTGCCAGCGAAGCTAACTATGGCTACACCTTC

j_gene: TRBJ2-2
d_gene: -
v_gene: TRBV6-5
abundance: -
CDR3aa: CASSSTRGTGELFF
CDR3nt: TGTGCCAGCAGTTCGACCAGGGGCACCGGGGAGCTGTTTTTT

j_gene: TRBJ2-7
d_gene: -
v_gene: TRBV28
abundance: -
CDR3aa: CASSLLPGNEQYF
CDR3nt: TGTGCCAGCAGTTTACTCCCGGGGAACGAGCAGTACTTC

j_gene: TRBJ1-1
d_gene: -
v_gene: TRBV19
abundance: -
CDR3aa: CASSTQQGTEAFF
CDR3nt: TGTGCCAGTAGTACGCAACAGGGAACTGAAGCTTTCTTT

j_gene: TRBJ1-1
d_gene: -
v_gene: TRBV6-1
abundance: -
CDR3aa: CASSEAGEDTEAFF
CDR3nt: TGTGCCAGCAGTGAGGCGGGGGAAGACACTGAAGCTTTCTTT

j_gene: TRBJ2-7
d_gene: -
v_gene: TRBV7-2
abundance: few
CDR3aa: CASSSQGYNEQYF
CDR3nt: TGTGCCAGCAGCTCTCAGGGCTACAACGAGCAGTACTTC

j_gene: TRBJ2-3
d_gene: -
v_gene: TRBV7-3
abundance: -
CDR3aa: CASSFSNGDTQYF
CDR3nt: TGTGCCAGCAGCTTTTCGAACGGAGATACGCAGTATTTT

j_gene: TRBJ1-2
d_gene: TRBD1
v_gene: TRBV15
abundance: -
CDR3aa: CATSRRDREDGYTF
CDR3nt: TGTGCCACCAGCAGACGAGACAGGGAGGACGGCTACACCTTC

j_gene: TRBJ2-7
d_gene: -
v_gene: TRBV5-4
abundance: -
CDR3aa: CASSSDPGTVAYEQYF
CDR3nt: TGTGCCAGCAGCTCGGACCCCGGGACGGTAGCCTACGAGCAGTACTTC

j_gene: TRBJ2-7
d_gene: TRBD2
v_gene: TRBV2
abundance: once
CDR3aa: CASNTGLGSYEQYF
CDR3nt: TGTGCCAGCAATACGGGACTAGGCTCCTACGAGCAGTACTTC

j_gene: TRBJ2-1
d_gene: -
v_gene: TRBV7-9
abundance: -
CDR3aa: CASSPMVSNEQFF
CDR3nt: TGTGCCAGCAGCCCCATGGTCTCTAATGAGCAGTTCTTC

j_gene: TRBJ2-5
d_gene: -
v_gene: TRBV7-7
abundance: -
CDR3aa: CASSRGRLGGTQYF
CDR3nt: TGTGCCAGCAGCCGGGGACGGCTGGGTGGGACCCAGTACTTC

j_gene: TRBJ1-5
d_gene: TRBD1
v_gene: TRBV7-2
abundance: -
CDR3aa: CASSPQTGGSQPQHF
CDR3nt: TGTGCCAGCAGCCCCCAAACAGGGGGCAGTCAGCCCCAGCATTTT

j_gene: TRBJ1-1
d_gene: -
v_gene: TRBV28
abundance: -
CDR3aa: CASSTTRAEAFF
CDR3nt: TGTGCCAGCAGTACGACGAGAGCTGAAGCTTTCTTT

j_gene: TRBJ1-4
d_gene: -
v_gene: TRBV28
abundance: -
CDR3aa: CASRRVGRPGEKLFF
CDR3nt: TGTGCCAGCAGGAGGGTGGGGCGCCCAGGGGAAAAACTGTTTTTT

j_gene: TRBJ1-1
d_gene: -
v_gene: TRBV6-1
abundance: -
CDR3aa: CASSEGGTNTEAFF
CDR3nt: TGTGCCAGCAGTGAAGGAGGGACGAACACTGAAGCTTTCTTT

j_gene: TRBJ2-5
d_gene: -
v_gene: TRBV18
abundance: once
CDR3aa: CASSPGHPLGETQYF
CDR3nt: TGTGCCAGCTCCCCGGGACACCCCCTGGGAGAGACCCAGTACTTC

j_gene: TRBJ2-1
d_gene: TRBD2
v_gene: TRBV28
abundance: -
CDR3aa: CASSLSSSGNNEQFF
CDR3nt: TGTGCCAGCAGTTTATCTTCTAGCGGAAACAATGAGCAGTTCTTC

j_gene: TRBJ1-1
d_gene: -
v_gene: TRBV9
abundance: -
CDR3aa: CASSVDQAAKNTEAFF
CDR3nt: TGTGCCAGCAGCGTCGACCAGGCCGCAAAGAACACTGAAGCTTTCTTT

j_gene: TRBJ1-2
d_gene: -
v_gene: TRBV5-1
abundance: -
CDR3aa: CASSLDRASGYTF
CDR3nt: TGCGCCAGCAGCTTGGACAGGGCAAGTGGCTACACCTTC

j_gene: TRBJ2-3
d_gene: -
v_gene: TRBV6-1
abundance: once
CDR3aa: CASSDGGINTDTQYF
CDR3nt: TGTGCCAGCAGCGATGGCGGGATTAACACAGATACGCAGTATTTT

j_gene: TRBJ2-3
d_gene: TRBD2
v_gene: TRBV29-1
abundance: -
CDR3aa: CSAGLAGDTQYF
CDR3nt: TGCAGCGCCGGACTAGCGGGAGATACGCAGTATTTT

j_gene: TRBJ1-2
d_gene: -
v_gene: TRBV7-9
abundance: -
CDR3aa: CASSPLNNWGYTF
CDR3nt: TGTGCCAGCAGCCCCCTCAATAACTGGGGCTACACCTTC

j_gene: TRBJ2-1
d_gene: -
v_gene: TRBV5-4
abundance: few
CDR3aa: CASSLVAYNEQFF
CDR3nt: TGTGCCAGCAGCTTGGTGGCGTACAATGAGCAGTTCTTC

j_gene: TRBJ2-7
d_gene: -
v_gene: TRBV2
abundance: -
CDR3aa: CASSEGGDEQYF
CDR3nt: TGTGCCAGCAGTGAAGGGGGGGACGAGCAGTACTTC

j_gene: TRBJ1-6
d_gene: TRBD1
v_gene: TRBV4-1
abundance: -
CDR3aa: CASSLPPGQPIYNSPLHF
CDR3nt: TGCGCCAGCAGCCTTCCGCCGGGACAGCCTATCTATAATTCACCCCTCCACTTT

j_gene: TRBJ2-7
d_gene: TRBD1
v_gene: TRBV10-1
abundance: -
CDR3aa: CASSGDRAGEQYF
CDR3nt: TGCGCCAGCAGTGGGGACAGGGCGGGCGAGCAGTACTTC

j_gene: TRBJ2-5
d_gene: -
v_gene: TRBV18
abundance: -
CDR3aa: CASSPRQRETQYF
CDR3nt: TGTGCCAGCTCACCACGACAGCGGGAGACCCAGTACTTC

j_gene: TRBJ2-7
d_gene: -
v_gene: TRBV19
abundance: once
CDR3aa: CASSASSYEQYF
CDR3nt: TGTGCCAGTAGTGCGAGCTCCTACGAGCAGTACTTC

j_gene: TRBJ2-6
d_gene: TRBD1
v_gene: TRBV4-1
abundance: -
CDR3aa: CASRRTGGSGANVLTF
CDR3nt: TGCGCCAGCAGGCGGACAGGGGGCTCTGGGGCCAACGTCCTGACTTTC

j_gene: TRBJ2-3
d_gene: -
v_gene: TRBV5-4
abundance: -
CDR3aa: CASSFDRYTDTQYF
CDR3nt: TGTGCCAGCAGCTTCGACAGGTACACAGATACGCAGTATTTT